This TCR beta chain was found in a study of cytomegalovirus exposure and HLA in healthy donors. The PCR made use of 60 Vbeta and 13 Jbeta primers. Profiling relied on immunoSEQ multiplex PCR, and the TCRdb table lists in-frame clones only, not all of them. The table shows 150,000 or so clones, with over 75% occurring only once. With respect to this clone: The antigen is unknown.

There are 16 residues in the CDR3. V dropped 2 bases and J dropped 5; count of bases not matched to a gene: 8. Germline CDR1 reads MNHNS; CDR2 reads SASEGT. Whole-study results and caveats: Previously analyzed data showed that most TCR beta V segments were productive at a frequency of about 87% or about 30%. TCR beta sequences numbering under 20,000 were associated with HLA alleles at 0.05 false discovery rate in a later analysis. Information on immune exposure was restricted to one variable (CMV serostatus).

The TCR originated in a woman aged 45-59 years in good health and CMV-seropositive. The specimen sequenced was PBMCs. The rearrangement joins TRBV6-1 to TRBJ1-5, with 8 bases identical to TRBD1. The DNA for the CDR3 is TGTGCCAGCAGTGAAACCCGGACAGGGACGTATCAGCCCCAGCATTTT. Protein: CASSETRTGTYQPQHF.